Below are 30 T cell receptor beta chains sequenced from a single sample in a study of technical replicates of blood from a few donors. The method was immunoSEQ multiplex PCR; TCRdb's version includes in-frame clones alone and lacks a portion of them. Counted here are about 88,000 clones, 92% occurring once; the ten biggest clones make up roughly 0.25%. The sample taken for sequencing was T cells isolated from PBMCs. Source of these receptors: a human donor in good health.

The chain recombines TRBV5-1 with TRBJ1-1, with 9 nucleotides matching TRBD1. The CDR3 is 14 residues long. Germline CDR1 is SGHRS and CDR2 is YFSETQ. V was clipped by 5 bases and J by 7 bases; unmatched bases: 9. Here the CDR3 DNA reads TGCGCCAGCAGACCCGGGACAGGGTTCGATGAAGCTTTCTTT. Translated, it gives CASRPGTGFDEAFF.

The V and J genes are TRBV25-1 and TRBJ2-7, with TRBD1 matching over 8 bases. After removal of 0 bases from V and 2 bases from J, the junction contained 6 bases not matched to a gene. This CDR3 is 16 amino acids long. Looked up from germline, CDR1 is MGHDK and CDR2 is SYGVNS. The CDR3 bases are TGTGCCAGCAGTGAATACGGGGGCAGGGGGCCCTACGAGCAGTACTTC. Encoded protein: CASSEYGGRGPYEQYF.

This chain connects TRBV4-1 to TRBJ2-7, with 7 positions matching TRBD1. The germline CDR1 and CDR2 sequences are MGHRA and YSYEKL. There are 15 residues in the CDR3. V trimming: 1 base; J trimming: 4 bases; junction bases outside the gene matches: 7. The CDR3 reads CASSQGTGRGYEQYF. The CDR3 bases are TGCGCCAGCAGCCAAGGGACAGGTCGGGGATACGAGCAGTACTTC.

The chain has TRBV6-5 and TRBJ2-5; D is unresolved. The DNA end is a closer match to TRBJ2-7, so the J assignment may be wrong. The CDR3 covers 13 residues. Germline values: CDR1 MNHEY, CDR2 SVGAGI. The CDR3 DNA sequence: TGTGCCAGCAGTTACTCGAGAGGCTACGAGCAGTACTTC. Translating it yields CASSYSRGYEQYF.

This chain's CDR3 is CASSPQPGTGNEQFF. Written as DNA, the CDR3 is TGTGCCAGCAGCCCCCAACCCGGGACAGGCAATGAGCAGTTCTTC. This chain links TRBV7-3 with TRBJ2-1; the match to TRBD1 covers 8 bases. The CDR3 is made up of 15 amino acids. Germline-derived CDR1 and CDR2 are SGHTA and FQGTGA. V was pared by 5 bases and J by 6 bases, with 9 bases of the junction left unmatched.

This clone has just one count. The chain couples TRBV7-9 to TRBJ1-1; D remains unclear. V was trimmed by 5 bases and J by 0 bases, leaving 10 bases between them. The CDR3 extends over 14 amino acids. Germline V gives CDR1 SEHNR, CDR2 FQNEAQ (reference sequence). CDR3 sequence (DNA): TGTGCCAGCAGCCCAATTAGTCTGAACACTGAAGCTTTCTTT. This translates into CASSPISLNTEAFF.

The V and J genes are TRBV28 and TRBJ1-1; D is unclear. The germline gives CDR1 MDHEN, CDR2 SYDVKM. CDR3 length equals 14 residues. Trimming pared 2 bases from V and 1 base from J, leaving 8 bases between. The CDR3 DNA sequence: TGTGCCAGCAGTTTAGGAGGTGGGAACACTGAAGCTTTCTTT. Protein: CASSLGGGNTEAFF.

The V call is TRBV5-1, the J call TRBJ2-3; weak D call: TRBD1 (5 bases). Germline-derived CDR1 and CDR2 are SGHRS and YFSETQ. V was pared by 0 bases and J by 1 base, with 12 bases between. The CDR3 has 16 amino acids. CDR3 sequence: CASSLVLQGGTDTQYF. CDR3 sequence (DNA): TGCGCCAGCAGCTTGGTTTTACAAGGGGGCACAGATACGCAGTATTTT.

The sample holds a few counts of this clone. The CDR3 here is CASSEIATNEKLFF. As DNA, the CDR3 is TGTGCCAGTAGCGAGATTGCAACTAATGAAAAACTGTTTTTT. The chain joins TRBV19 to TRBJ1-4; D uncertain. Germline V lookup: CDR1 LNHDA, CDR2 SQIVND (reference sequence). The germline V and J ends were trimmed by 6 bases and 0 bases, with 8 bases remaining between them. The CDR3 totals 14 residues.

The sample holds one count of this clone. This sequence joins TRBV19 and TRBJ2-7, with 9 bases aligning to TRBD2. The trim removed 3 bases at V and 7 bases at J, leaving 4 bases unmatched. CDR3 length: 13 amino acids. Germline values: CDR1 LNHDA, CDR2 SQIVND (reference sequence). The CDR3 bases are TGTGCCAGTAGTATGACTAGCGGCCTAGAGCAGTACTTC. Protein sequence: CASSMTSGLEQYF.

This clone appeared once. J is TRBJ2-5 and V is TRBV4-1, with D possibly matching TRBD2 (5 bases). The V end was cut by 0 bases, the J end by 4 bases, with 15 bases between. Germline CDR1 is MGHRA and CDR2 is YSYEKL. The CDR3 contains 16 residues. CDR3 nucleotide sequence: TGCGCCAGCAGCCAAGACCCCCCTCGAGGGCCAGAGACCCAGTACTTC. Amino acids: CASSQDPPRGPETQYF.

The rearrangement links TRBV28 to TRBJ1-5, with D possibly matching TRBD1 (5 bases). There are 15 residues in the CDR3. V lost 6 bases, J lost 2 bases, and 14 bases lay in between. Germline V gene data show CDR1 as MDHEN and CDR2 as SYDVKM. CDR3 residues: CASRKQGAGNQPQHF. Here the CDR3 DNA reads TGTGCCAGCAGGAAGCAGGGTGCTGGCAATCAGCCCCAGCATTTT.

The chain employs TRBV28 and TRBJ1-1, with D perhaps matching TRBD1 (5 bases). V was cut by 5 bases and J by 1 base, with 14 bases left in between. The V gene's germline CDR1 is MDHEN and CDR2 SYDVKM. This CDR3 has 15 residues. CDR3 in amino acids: CASSPPGRGNTEAFF. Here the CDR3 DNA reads TGTGCCAGCAGTCCCCCAGGGCGAGGGAACACTGAAGCTTTCTTT.

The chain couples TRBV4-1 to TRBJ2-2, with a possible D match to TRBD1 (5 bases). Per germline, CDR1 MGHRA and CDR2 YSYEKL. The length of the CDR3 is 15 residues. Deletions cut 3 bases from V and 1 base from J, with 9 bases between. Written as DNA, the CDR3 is TGCGCCAGCAGCCACGACGGACAGAACACCGGGGAGCTGTTTTTT. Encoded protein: CASSHDGQNTGELFF.

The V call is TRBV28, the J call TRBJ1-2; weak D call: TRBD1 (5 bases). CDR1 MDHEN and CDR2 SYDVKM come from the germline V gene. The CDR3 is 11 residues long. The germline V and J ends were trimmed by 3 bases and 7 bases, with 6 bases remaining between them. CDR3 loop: CASSLTAGYTF. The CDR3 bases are TGTGCCAGCAGTTTGACAGCTGGCTACACCTTC.

CDR3 DNA: TGTGCCAGCAGCTCTAGCTTCCCCTCCTACAATGAGCAGTTCTTC. This sequence encodes CASSSSFPSYNEQFF. The V call is TRBV7-6, the J call TRBJ2-1; D is possibly TRBD2 (5 bases). Trimming pared 4 bases from V and 0 bases from J, leaving 10 bases between. Germline V CDR1 and CDR2: SGHVS, FNYEAQ. The CDR3 is 15 amino acids.

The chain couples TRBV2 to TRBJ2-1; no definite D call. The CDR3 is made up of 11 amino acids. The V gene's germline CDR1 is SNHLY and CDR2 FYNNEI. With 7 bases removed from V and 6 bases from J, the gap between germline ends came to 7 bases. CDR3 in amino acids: CASTLGNEQFF. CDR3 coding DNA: TGTGCCAGCACTCTCGGCAATGAGCAGTTCTTC. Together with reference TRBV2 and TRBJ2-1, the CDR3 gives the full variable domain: EPEVTQTPSHQVTQMGQEVILRCVPISNHLYFYWYRQILGQKVEFLVSFYNNEISEKSEIFDDQFSVERPDGSNFTLKIRSTKLEDSAMYFCASTLGNEQFFGPGTRLTVL.

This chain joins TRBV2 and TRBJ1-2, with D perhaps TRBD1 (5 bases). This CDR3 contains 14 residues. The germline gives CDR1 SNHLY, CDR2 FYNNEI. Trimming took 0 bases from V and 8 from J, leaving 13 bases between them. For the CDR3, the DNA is TGTGCCAGCAGTGAAGCGGCAGGGAGGGAGGGCTACACCTTC. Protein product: CASSEAAGREGYTF.

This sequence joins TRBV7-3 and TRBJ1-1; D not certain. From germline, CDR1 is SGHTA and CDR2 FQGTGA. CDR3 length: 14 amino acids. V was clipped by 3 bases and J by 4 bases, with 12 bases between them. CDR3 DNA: TGTGCCAGCAGCTTCAGACACAGCGGCACTGAAGCTTTCTTT. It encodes CASSFRHSGTEAFF.

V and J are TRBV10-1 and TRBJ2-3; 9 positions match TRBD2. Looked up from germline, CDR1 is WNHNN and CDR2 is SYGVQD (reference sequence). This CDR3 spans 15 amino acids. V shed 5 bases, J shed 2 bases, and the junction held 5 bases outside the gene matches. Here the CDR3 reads CASSRTSEPTDTQYF. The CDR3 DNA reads TGCGCCAGCAGTAGGACTAGCGAGCCCACAGATACGCAGTATTTT.

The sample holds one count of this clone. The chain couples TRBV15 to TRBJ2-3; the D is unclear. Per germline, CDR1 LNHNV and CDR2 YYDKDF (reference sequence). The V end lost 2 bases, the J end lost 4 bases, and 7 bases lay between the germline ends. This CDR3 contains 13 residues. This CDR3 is CATSRLVPDTQYF. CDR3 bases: TGTGCCACCAGCAGATTAGTCCCAGATACGCAGTATTTT.

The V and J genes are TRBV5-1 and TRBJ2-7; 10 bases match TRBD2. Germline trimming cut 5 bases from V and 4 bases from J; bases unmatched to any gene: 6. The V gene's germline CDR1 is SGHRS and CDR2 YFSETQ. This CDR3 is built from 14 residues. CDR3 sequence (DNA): TGCGCCAGCAGTGAGAGCGGGAGGGTATACGAGCAGTACTTC. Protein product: CASSESGRVYEQYF. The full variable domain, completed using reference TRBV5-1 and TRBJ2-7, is KAGVTQTPRYLIKTRGQQVTLSCSPISGHRSVSWYQQTPGQGLQFLFEYFSETQRNKGNFPGRFSGRQFSNSRSEMNVSTLELGDSALYLCASSESGRVYEQYFGPGTRLTVT.

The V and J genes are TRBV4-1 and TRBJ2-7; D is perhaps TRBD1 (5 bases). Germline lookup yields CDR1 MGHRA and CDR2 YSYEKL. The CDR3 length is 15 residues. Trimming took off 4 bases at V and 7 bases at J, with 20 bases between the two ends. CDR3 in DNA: TGCGCCAGCAGCCCAGTACTGCGGAGTCCAGGGGAGCAGTACTTC. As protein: CASSPVLRSPGEQYF.

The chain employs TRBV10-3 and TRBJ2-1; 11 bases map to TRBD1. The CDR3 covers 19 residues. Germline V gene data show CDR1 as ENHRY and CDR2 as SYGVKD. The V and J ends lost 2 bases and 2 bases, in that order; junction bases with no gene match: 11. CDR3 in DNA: TGTGCCATCAGTGAGCACGGGACAGGGGGATCAAACACCTACAATGAGCAGTTCTTC. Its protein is CAISEHGTGGSNTYNEQFF.

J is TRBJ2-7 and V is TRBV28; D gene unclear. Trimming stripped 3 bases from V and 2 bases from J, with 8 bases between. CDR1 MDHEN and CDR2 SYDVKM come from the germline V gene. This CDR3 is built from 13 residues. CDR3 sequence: CASSFSETYEQYF. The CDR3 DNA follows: TGTGCCAGCAGTTTCAGCGAAACCTACGAGCAGTACTTC.

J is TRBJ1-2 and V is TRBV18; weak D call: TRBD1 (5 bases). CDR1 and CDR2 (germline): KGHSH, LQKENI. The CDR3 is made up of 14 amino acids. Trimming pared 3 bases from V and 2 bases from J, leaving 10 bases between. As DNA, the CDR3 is TGTGCCAGCTCACCCGGGGGAACGAACTATGGCTACACCTTC. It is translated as CASSPGGTNYGYTF.

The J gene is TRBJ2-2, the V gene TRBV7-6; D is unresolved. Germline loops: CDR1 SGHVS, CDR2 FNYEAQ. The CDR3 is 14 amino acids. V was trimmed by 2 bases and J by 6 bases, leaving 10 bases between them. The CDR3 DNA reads TGTGCCAGCAGCTTAACCGAGGCCCCCGGGGAGCTGTTTTTT. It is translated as CASSLTEAPGELFF.

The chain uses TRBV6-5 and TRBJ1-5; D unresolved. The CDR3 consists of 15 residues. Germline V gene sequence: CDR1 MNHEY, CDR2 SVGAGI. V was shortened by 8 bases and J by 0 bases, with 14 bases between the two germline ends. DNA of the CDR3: TGTGCCAGCCGGGTGGGAGTAAATAGCAATCAGCCCCAGCATTTT. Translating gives CASRVGVNSNQPQHF.

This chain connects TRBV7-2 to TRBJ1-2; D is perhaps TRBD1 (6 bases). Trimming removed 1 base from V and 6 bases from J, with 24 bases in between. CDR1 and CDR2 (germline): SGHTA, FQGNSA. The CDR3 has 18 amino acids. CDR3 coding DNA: TGTGCCAGCAGCTTAGACCACCTCCCGGCGGGGGCGGCGAATGGCTACACCTTC. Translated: CASSLDHLPAGAANGYTF.

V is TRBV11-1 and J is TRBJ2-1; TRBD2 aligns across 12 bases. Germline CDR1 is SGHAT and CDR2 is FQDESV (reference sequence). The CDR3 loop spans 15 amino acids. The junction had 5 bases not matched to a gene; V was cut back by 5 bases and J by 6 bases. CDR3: CASSPRLAGANEQFF. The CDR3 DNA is TGTGCCAGCAGCCCTCGACTAGCGGGGGCCAATGAGCAGTTCTTC. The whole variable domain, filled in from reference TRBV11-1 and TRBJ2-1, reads EAEVAQSPRYKITEKSQAVAFWCDPISGHATLYWYRQILGQGPELLVQFQDESVVDDSQLPKDRFSAERLKGVDSTLKIQPAELGDSAMYLCASSPRLAGANEQFFGPGTRLTVL.